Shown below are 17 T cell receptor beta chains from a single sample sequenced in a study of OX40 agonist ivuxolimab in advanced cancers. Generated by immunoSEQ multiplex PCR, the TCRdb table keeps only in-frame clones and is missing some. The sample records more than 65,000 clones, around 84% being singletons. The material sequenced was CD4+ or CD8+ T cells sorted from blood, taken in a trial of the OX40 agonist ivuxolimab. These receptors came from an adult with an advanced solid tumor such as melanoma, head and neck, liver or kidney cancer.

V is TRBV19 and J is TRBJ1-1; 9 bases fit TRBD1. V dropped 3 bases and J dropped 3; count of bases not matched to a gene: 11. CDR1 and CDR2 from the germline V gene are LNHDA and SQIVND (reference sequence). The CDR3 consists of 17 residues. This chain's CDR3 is CASSIRDRAYRDTEAFF. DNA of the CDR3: TGTGCCAGTAGTATTAGGGACAGGGCTTATCGGGACACTGAAGCTTTCTTT.

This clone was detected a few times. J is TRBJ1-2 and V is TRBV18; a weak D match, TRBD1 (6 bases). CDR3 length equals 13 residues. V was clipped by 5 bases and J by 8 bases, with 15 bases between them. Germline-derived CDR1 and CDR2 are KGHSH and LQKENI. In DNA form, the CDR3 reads TGTGCCAGCTCAGCGCGGGACAAGAGCGGCTACACCTTC. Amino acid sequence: CASSARDKSGYTF.

As DNA, the CDR3 is TGTGCCAGCAGCGGGTATACGCAGTATTTT. This translates into CASSGYTQYF. The genes are TRBV7-2 and TRBJ2-3; D is unclear. This CDR3 region has 10 residues. With 5 bases removed from V and 7 bases from J, the gap between germline ends came to 4 bases. CDR1 is SGHTA, CDR2 FQGNSA, per germline.

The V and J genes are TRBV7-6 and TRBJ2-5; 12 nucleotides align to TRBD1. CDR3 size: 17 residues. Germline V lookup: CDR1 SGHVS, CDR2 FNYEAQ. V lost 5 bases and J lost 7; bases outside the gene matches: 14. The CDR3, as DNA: TGTGCCAGCAGCCCCTATAGTGGGACAGGGGGCGTTGGGACCCAGTACTTC. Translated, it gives CASSPYSGTGGVGTQYF.

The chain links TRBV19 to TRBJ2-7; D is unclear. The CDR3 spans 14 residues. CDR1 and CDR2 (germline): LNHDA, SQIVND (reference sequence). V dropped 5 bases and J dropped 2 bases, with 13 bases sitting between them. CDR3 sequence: CASSSNPGTYEQYF. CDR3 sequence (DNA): TGTGCCAGTAGTTCTAACCCAGGTACCTACGAGCAGTACTTC.

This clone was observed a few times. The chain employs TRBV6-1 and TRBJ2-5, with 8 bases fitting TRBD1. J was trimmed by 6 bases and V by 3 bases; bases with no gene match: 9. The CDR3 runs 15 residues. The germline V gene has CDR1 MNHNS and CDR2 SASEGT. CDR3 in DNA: TGTGCCAGCAGTGAGGCGACAGGGGTAATGAAGACCCAGTACTTC. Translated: CASSEATGVMKTQYF.

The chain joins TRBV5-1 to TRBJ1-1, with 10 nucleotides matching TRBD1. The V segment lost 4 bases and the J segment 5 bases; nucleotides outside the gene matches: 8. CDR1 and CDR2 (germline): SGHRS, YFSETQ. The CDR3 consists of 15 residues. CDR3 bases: TGCGCCAGCAGCGAAATGACAGGGGGCGGGACTGAAGCTTTCTTT. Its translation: CASSEMTGGGTEAFF.

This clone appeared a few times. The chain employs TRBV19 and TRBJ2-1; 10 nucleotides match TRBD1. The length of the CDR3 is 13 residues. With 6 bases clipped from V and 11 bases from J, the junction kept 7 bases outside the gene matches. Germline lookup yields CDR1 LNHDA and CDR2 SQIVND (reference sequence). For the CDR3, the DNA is TGTGCCAGTAGGGGGACAGGGGTATTCCAGCAGTTCTTC. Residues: CASRGTGVFQQFF.

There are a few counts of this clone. DNA for the CDR3: TGTGCCAGCAGCCAAGAGACTAGCGGGGGGGCAGCCACAGATACGCAGTATTTT. It yields the protein CASSQETSGGAATDTQYF. V and J are TRBV4-2 and TRBJ2-3, with 14 bases identical to TRBD2. Looked up from germline, CDR1 is LGHNA and CDR2 is YNFKEQ. Losses at the gene ends were 0 bases for V and 2 bases for J; bases not matched to a gene: 4. This CDR3 comprises 18 residues.

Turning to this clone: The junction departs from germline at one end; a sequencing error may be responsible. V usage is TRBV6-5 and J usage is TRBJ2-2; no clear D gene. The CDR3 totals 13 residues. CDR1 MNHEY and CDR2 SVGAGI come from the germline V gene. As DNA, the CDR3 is TGTGCCAGCAGTAACTCGGGTACCGGGGAGCTGTTTTTT. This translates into CASSNSGTGELFF.

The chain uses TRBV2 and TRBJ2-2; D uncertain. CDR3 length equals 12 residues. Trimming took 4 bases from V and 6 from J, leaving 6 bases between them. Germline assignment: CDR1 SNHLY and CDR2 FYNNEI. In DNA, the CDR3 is TGTGCCAGCAGTGCCCTCCCCGGGGAGCTGTTTTTT. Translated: CASSALPGELFF.

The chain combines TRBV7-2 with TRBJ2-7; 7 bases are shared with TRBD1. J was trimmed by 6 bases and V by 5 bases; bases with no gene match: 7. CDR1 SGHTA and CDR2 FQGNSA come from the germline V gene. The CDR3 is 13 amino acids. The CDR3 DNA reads TGTGCCAGCAGCACAACAGGGGTGGTCGAGCAGTACTTC. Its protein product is CASSTTGVVEQYF.

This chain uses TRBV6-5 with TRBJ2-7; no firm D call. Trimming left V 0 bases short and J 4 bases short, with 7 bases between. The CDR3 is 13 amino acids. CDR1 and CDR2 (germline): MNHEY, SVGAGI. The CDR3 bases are TGTGCCAGCAGTTACTCGCGACGTTACGAGCAGTACTTC. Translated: CASSYSRRYEQYF.

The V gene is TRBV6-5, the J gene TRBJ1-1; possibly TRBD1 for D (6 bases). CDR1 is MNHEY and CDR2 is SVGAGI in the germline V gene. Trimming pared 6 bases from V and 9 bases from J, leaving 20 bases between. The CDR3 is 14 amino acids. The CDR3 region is CASSPGGLVTQAFF. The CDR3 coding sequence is TGTGCCAGCAGCCCCGGGGGGCTTGTTACACAAGCTTTCTTT.

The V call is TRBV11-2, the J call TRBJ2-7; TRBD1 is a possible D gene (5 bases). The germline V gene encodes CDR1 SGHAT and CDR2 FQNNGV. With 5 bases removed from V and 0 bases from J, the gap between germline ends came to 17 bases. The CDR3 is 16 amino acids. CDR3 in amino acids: CASSPWTHQSSYEQYF. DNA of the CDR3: TGTGCCAGCAGCCCGTGGACACATCAAAGCTCCTACGAGCAGTACTTC.

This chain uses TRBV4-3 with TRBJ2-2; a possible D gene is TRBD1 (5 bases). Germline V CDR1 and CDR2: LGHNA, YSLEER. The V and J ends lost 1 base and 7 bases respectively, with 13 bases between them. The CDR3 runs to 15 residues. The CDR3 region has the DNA TGCGCCAGCAGCCAAGTTCCAGGGTCGGGCGGGGAGCTGTTTTTT. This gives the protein CASSQVPGSGGELFF.

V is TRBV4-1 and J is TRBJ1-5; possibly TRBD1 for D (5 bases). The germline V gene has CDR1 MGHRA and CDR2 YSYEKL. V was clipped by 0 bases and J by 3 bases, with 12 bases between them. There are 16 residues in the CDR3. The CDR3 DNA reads TGCGCCAGCAGCCAAGATGACGGAGGGGTCAATCAGCCCCAGCATTTT. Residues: CASSQDDGGVNQPQHF.